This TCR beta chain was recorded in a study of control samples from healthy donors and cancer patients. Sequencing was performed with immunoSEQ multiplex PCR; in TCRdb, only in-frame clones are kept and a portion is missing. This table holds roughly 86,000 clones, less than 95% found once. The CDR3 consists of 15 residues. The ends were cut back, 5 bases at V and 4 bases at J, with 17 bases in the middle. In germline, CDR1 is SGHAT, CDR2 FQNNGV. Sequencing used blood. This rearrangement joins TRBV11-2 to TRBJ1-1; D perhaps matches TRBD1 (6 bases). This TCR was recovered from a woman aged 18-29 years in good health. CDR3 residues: CASSLEDSGGTEAFF. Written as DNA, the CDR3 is TGTGCCAGCAGCCTGGAGGACAGTGGGGGCACTGAAGCTTTCTTT.